The rows below give T cell receptor beta chains drawn from one sample of a study of regulatory T cells in long-lasting Graves disease. TCRdb independently ran MiXCR on the multiplex PCR reads; one entry per CDR3 protein. The table includes approximately 470,000 distinct CDR3 sequences, less than 25% detected once. Sample: peripheral blood mononuclear cells (PBMCs), taken when the disease was refractory, from a patient treated with antithyroid drugs. The receptors come from a female donor with Graves disease. Both conserved end residues are trimmed from each CDR3. Each record gives: V gene, CDR3 protein.

TRBV6-1	ASSAGLVEQY
TRBV30	AWSSDREDTGELF
TRBV4-2	ASSQSPDMNTEAF
TRBV20-1	SARDRVRSYNSPLH
TRBV7-2	ASSFGPGLILATDTQY
TRBV27	ASSLYAGLISTDTQY
TRBV28	ASSSGSNNSPLH
TRBV20-1	SARTADMNTEAF
TRBV20-1	SARTASGRRRETQY
TRBV7-9	ASSAHRGMGNSPLH
TRBV11-1	ASSTPGYEQY
TRBV11-2	ASSLRTGFFDEQY
TRBV11-2	ASSLFPETGIHEQY
TRBV6-1	ASQVASGFYEQY
TRBV29-1	SVERGQIGYT
TRBV27	ASSSSPNYGYT
TRBV7-8	ASSPAAILNTEAF
TRBV19	ASSPGLPETQY
TRBV7-9	DSTWGTGANEQF
TRBV7-2	ASSPSGRASYEQY
TRBV14	ASSALGAIQY
TRBV28	ASREGTGAQPQH
TRBV29-1	SVAISGRPTYEQY
TRBV6-1	ASSVLSPGLAGETQY
TRBV29-1	SVELGATEAF
TRBV7-9	ASSFGTSGNEQY
TRBV20-1	SAPTGRAEAF
TRBV30	AWGGTGVGAF
TRBV29-1	SVGYLRTGVENTEAF
TRBV14	ASSQERGIGNTIY
TRBV6-1	ATRAPGSNYGYT
TRBV29-1	SVEDRTDYGYT
TRBV11-2	ASSLDPPEELADNEQF
TRBV27	ASSTRRRPTSGSPKKNTGELF
TRBV2	ASRGFGGQPQH
TRBV6-5	ASSYGSPGTRETQY
TRBV12-3/TRBV12-4	ASSLGTSGSVYEQY
TRBV7-9	ASSAGQSRPEQY
TRBV12-3/TRBV12-4	ASSGAGTRGPGELF
TRBV27	ASRTLEKREVYNEQF
TRBV7-6	ASSLGGLRGANVLT
TRBV7-2	ASSPVAGALNYGYT
TRBV7-2	ASSLFTGDYGYT
TRBV28	ASRQTGPGAGANVLT
TRBV19	ASVPPEPYGYT
TRBV24-1	ATSDYGGSGRTEAF
TRBV6-5	ASSYPRPSYEQY
TRBV28	ASSLVNRYTEAF
TRBV2	ASSRDGTYEQY
TRBV19	ASNVGVVGELF